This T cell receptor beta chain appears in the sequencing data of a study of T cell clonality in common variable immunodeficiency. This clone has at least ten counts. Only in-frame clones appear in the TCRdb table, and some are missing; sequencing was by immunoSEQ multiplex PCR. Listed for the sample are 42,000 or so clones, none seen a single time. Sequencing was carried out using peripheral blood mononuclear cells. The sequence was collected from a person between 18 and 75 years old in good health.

This CDR3 reads CASKTGTLNTEAFF. Partial CDR3 DNA: TGTGCCAGCAAGACAGGGACATTGAACACTGAA. The V call is TRBV19, the J call TRBJ1-1; 7 bases are a match to TRBD1. The CDR3 goes on 3 residues after the read ends, and that part is filled in from the germline J gene. Trimming at V came to 9 bases and at J to 0 bases, leaving 7 bases not matched to a gene. Germline V gives CDR1 LNHDA, CDR2 SQIVND (reference sequence). There are 14 residues in the CDR3. The full variable domain, completed using reference TRBV19 and TRBJ1-1, is DGGITQSPKYLFRKEGQNVTLSCEQNLNHDAMYWYRQDPGQGLRLIYYSQIVNDFQKGDIAEGYSVSREKKESFPLTVTSAQKNPTAFYLCASKTGTLNTEAFFGQGTRLTVV.